This TCR beta chain came from a study of T cell changes during pregnancy in multiple sclerosis. This table comes from immunoSEQ multiplex PCR, and its TCRdb copy is limited to in-frame clones, with some not included. The sample shows some 99,000 clones, about 92% of them seen only once. The specimen comprised peripheral blood, sampled after pregnancy. This receptor was identified in a female donor in good health, enrolled as a control in a pregnancy study.

This chain's CDR3 is CASSVVWETQYF. CDR3 DNA sequence: TGTGCCAGCAGTGTAGTTTGGGAGACCCAGTACTTC. The chain couples TRBV2 to TRBJ2-5, with D hard to call. Germline V gene data show CDR1 as SNHLY and CDR2 as FYNNEI. The CDR3 contains 12 residues. The ends were cut back, 4 bases at V and 5 bases at J, with 8 bases in the middle.